Below, one TCR beta chain is given with its context. What antigen it recognizes has not been identified. Base qualities are missing; no much larger clone stands one base away. The trial excluded patients who had a history of autoimmune disease or who were on systemic immunosuppression. Peripheral blood for TCR sequencing was drawn from every dose cohort at baseline, at cycle 4 day 1 and at cycle 7 day 1. Samples were obtained from an open-label, multicenter, first-in-human phase I dose-escalation trial of ivuxolimab. Adults with locally advanced or metastatic head and neck squamous cell, hepatocellular, melanoma or renal cell carcinoma were enrolled in the trial. CD4+ and CD8+ T cells were sorted separately from peripheral blood before TCR sequencing. These data originate in a study of OX40 agonist ivuxolimab in advanced cancers. As for the study more broadly: Ivuxolimab was an agonistic, fully human IgG2 monoclonal antibody directed against OX40 (CD134), a costimulatory receptor. A male proportion of roughly 80% and a mean age of around 60 years, ranging from about 20 to 80, were recorded for the dose-escalation cohort. Intravenous ivuxolimab was administered to patients every 2 weeks at six dose levels: 0.01, 0.1, 0.3, 1.5, 3 and 10 mg/kg. The point of sequencing TCRbeta in the periphery was to test whether ivuxolimab changed TCR sequence diversity and drove clonal T-cell expansion. The paper reports the monotherapy dose-escalation portion (N of about 54 patients) of the phase I ivuxolimab trial. Partial responses were achieved by three dose-escalation patients, of whom one had hepatocellular carcinoma and two had cutaneous melanoma. Among the approximately 54 dose-escalation patients, approximately 20 had hepatocellular carcinoma, approximately 15 melanoma, 9 renal cell carcinoma and 9 head and neck cancer. Prior anti-PD-1, anti-PD-L1 or anti-CTLA-4 therapy was permitted, and checkpoint inhibitors had been received by 40% to 50% of dose-escalation patients. Beyond this particular receptor, the publication reports: The antigen specificity of the peripheral T cells that underwent clonal expansion was not determined. After ivuxolimab, expanded clones were on average more numerous among CD8+ T cells than among CD4+ T cells. Low levels of normalized T-cell clonal expansion were also seen in some nonresponding patients. In the 0.1-3.0 mg/kg groups, partial responders were among the patients with the lowest normalized peripheral clonal expansion, particularly in CD8+ T cells. At doses of 0.1 to 3.0 mg/kg, clonal expansion of both CD4+ and CD8+ blood T cells was observed from baseline to week 6.

The V end loses 1 base and the J end loses 2 bases, and a stretch of 11 bases separates them. The CDR3 runs 15 residues from the cysteine to the phenylalanine. Only the CDR3 portion is preserved as DNA: 45 bases, with reading frame beginning at the first base. The germline V gene encodes CDR1 SGHRS and CDR2 YFSETQ. To sequence the TCRbeta CDR3 region, genomic DNA was isolated from the sorted cells. The immunoSEQ Assay was used to sequence the TCRbeta CDR3 regions. TCRdb mirrors the immuneACCESS table, restricted to in-frame sequences. Some clones are absent from its copies; in checked studies, under half trace to an unresolved V gene, and the reason for the others is unknown. Within this sample are around 30,000 clones, with about nine tenths of them counted one time only. Approximately 3.8% of the sample lies in the top ten.

This sequence uses TRBV5-1 and TRBJ2-3; a tentative D match to TRBD2 spans 6 bases. The sample was CD4+ or CD8+ T cells sorted from blood, taken in a trial of the OX40 agonist ivuxolimab. The sequence was obtained from an adult with an advanced solid tumor such as melanoma, head and neck, liver or kidney cancer. The CDR3: CASSLSVADTDTQYF. DNA sequence: TGCGCCAGCAGCTTGTCGGTAGCGGACACAGATACGCAGTATTTT.